These 27 T cell receptor beta chains were all obtained from the same sample, sequenced in a study of T-cell reconstitution after alpha-beta-depleted transplantation in children (dated by TCRdb to 2016 to 2017). The library was prepared using PCR. The listed sequencing device is Illumina HiSeq 2500. TCR libraries were prepared with molecular barcoding, using unique molecular identifiers to normalize TCRbeta repertoire quantification. The public reads were quality trimmed at Q25 with fastp and then assembled into clones with MiXCR by TCRdb, keeping productive beta chains. Identical CDR3 protein sequences are pooled into one entry, listed with their most common genes and DNA. In all, the sample holds approximately 400,000 distinct CDR3 sequences, and about 11% of those were seen once. The ten largest clones represent roughly 5.1% of the sample. Sample: PBMCs from the stem cell graft donor, taken from the stem cell graft. The receptor source for this set is a human donor who donated a stem cell graft to a child with acute myeloid leukemia.

This clonotype was seen many times. The chain is built from TRBV5-1 and TRBJ1-2, with D possibly TRBD1 on 6 matching bases. The length of the CDR3 is 13 residues. V was trimmed by 4 bases and J by 9 bases, leaving 16 bases between them. Looked up from germline, CDR1 is SGHRS and CDR2 is YFSETQ. CDR3 in amino acids: CASSGTGRISYTF. The CDR3 nucleotides are TGCGCCAGCAGCGGAACAGGGAGGATAAGCTACACCTTC.

As regards this clonotype: The junction does not match germline at one end; this may be a read error. The chain uses TRBV11-2 and TRBJ2-6; D possibly corresponds to TRBD2 (5 bases). Germline loops: CDR1 SGHAT, CDR2 FQNNGV. This CDR3 has 19 amino acids. The CDR3 DNA reads TGTGCCAGCAGCCACTACCGGTCCGGGGAAAACTCTGGCGCCAACGTCCTGACTTTC. Translating it yields CASSHYRSGENSGANVLTF.

The J gene is TRBJ1-3, the V gene TRBV6-2 or TRBV6-3, with D hard to call. Germline V lookup: CDR1 MNHEY, CDR2 SVGEGT. Trimming removed 2 bases from V and 7 bases from J, with 15 bases in between. The CDR3 is 15 residues long. The CDR3 DNA follows: TGTGCCAGCAGTTACAGCGGTTCGTTCACGAACACCATATATTTT. As protein: CASSYSGSFTNTIYF.

In its sample, this clonotype was seen many times. V usage is TRBV7-2 and J usage is TRBJ1-3; possibly TRBD1 for D (6 bases). This CDR3 contains 13 residues. V was cut by 5 bases and J by 9 bases, with 14 bases left in between. CDR1 is SGHTA, CDR2 FQGNSA, per germline. DNA for the CDR3: TGTGCCAGCAGCGAACAGCAGGGGAGCACCATATATTTT. Translation: CASSEQQGSTIYF.

V and J are TRBV7-6 and TRBJ1-1; perhaps TRBD1 as D (5 bases). The CDR3 covers 14 residues. In germline, CDR1 is SGHVS, CDR2 FNYEAQ. Trimming removed 0 bases from V and 4 bases from J, with 9 bases in between. The CDR3 region has the DNA TGTGCCAGCAGCTTAGCTGAGGGGAGCACTGAAGCTTTCTTT. It encodes CASSLAEGSTEAFF.

The chain has TRBV11-1 and TRBJ2-1; D is tentatively TRBD1 or TRBD2 (5 bases each). The CDR3 has 15 amino acids. Trimming stripped 3 bases from V and 2 bases from J, with 11 bases between. From germline, CDR1 is SGHAT and CDR2 FQDESV (reference sequence). The CDR3 loop reads CASSLWDGTYNEQFF. CDR3 DNA sequence: TGTGCCAGCAGCTTGTGGGACGGAACCTACAATGAGCAGTTCTTC.

The chain joins TRBV11-2 to TRBJ2-1; 8 bases are shared with TRBD2. Unmatched junction bases numbered 6, after V lost 4 bases and J lost 4 bases. In germline, CDR1 is SGHAT, CDR2 FQNNGV. The CDR3 sequence is 15 residues long. CDR3 sequence: CASSSGLAAYNEQFF. The CDR3 DNA reads as TGTGCCAGCAGCTCCGGACTAGCTGCGTACAATGAGCAGTTCTTC.

This clonotype was found a few times. V usage is TRBV20-1 and J usage is TRBJ2-1, with TRBD2 matching 9 bases. Trimming at V came to 5 bases and at J to 10 bases, leaving 15 bases not matched to a gene. Germline CDR1 is DFQATT and CDR2 is SNEGSKA (reference sequence). This CDR3 spans 15 amino acids. The DNA for the CDR3 is TGCAGTGCTTCCCAATGGGAAGCGGGGGGCCGCGAGCAGTTCTTC. This codes for CSASQWEAGGREQFF.

This clonotype was detected only a few times. The chain is built from TRBV6-2 or TRBV6-3 and TRBJ1-4; D remains ambiguous. The CDR3 runs 15 residues. The germline gives CDR1 MNHEY, CDR2 SVGEGT. The V gene lost 4 bases and the J gene lost 8 bases, with 17 bases spanning the gap. The CDR3: CASSSPGRGEEKLFF. CDR3 in DNA: TGTGCCAGCAGTTCTCCAGGTAGAGGAGAAGAAAAACTGTTTTTT.

This chain uses TRBV4-2 with TRBJ2-1, with a tentative D call TRBD2 (6 bases). This CDR3 spans 15 amino acids. Germline V lookup: CDR1 LGHNA, CDR2 YNFKEQ. The V and J ends lost 1 base and 6 bases respectively, with 13 bases between them. CDR3: CASSQAREDFNEQFF. In DNA, the CDR3 is TGTGCCAGCAGCCAAGCCAGGGAGGATTTCAATGAGCAGTTCTTC.

V gene TRBV6-5 combines with J gene TRBJ2-7, with TRBD1 matching 9 bases. Germline lookup yields CDR1 MNHEY and CDR2 SVGAGI. The CDR3 sequence is 15 residues long. V lost 1 base to trimming and J lost 6 bases; unmatched junction nucleotides: 7. In nucleotides, the CDR3 is TGTGCCAGCAGTTACTGGGGGACAGGGACGGTCGAGCAGTACTTC. It specifies CASSYWGTGTVEQYF.

This clonotype has a handful of counts. The genes are TRBV5-1 and TRBJ2-2, with D tentatively TRBD1 (6 bases). V was shortened by 7 bases and J by 2 bases, with 12 bases between the two germline ends. This CDR3 has 14 residues. From germline, CDR1 is SGHRS and CDR2 YFSETQ. CDR3 coding DNA: TGCGCCAGCTCAGCACAGGGAAACACCGGGGAGCTGTTTTTT. Amino acid sequence: CASSAQGNTGELFF.

This clonotype has a handful of counts. The chain links TRBV7-2 to TRBJ2-1; weak D call: TRBD1 (5 bases). The CDR3 is made up of 19 amino acids. The V end was cut by 0 bases, the J end by 3 bases, with 21 bases between. From germline, CDR1 is SGHTA and CDR2 FQGNSA. This CDR3 is CASSLAVGRVGSGYNEQFF. CDR3 in DNA: TGTGCCAGCAGCTTAGCGGTTGGCAGGGTGGGATCAGGCTACAATGAGCAGTTCTTC. The full variable domain, with the rest looked up from reference TRBV7-2 and TRBJ2-1, is GAGVSQSPSNKVTEKGKDVELRCDPISGHTALYWYRQSLGQGLEFLIYFQGNSAPDKSGLPSDRFSAERTGGSVSTLTIQRTQQEDSAVYLCASSLAVGRVGSGYNEQFFGPGTRLTVL.

The chain combines TRBV20-1 with TRBJ2-1; the D call may be TRBD1 or TRBD2 (5 bases each). In germline, CDR1 is DFQATT, CDR2 SNEGSKA (reference sequence). The CDR3 length is 13 residues. V lost 4 bases, J lost 8 bases, and 15 bases lay in between. DNA for the CDR3: TGCAGTGCTATCCCCCGGGACCACTATGAGCAGTTCTTC. Translating gives CSAIPRDHYEQFF.

The chain recombines TRBV12-5 with TRBJ2-3, with 8 bases that match TRBD2. V shed 6 bases, J shed 5 bases, and the junction held 10 bases outside the gene matches. From germline, CDR1 is LGHNT and CDR2 FRNRAP. The CDR3 sequence is 15 residues long. This CDR3 is CASGPGGGPKDTQYF. CDR3 DNA: TGTGCTAGTGGCCCGGGGGGGGGGCCTAAAGATACGCAGTATTTT.

The V call is TRBV2, the J call TRBJ2-1, with unresolved D. V lost 7 bases to trimming and J lost 4 bases, with 14 bases between them. CDR1 and CDR2 (germline): SNHLY, FYNNEI. The CDR3 extends over 14 amino acids. CDR3 loop: CASITSPLYNEQFF. In DNA form, the CDR3 reads TGTGCCAGCATTACGTCCCCCCTTTACAATGAGCAGTTCTTC. Variable domain in full (rest from reference TRBV2 and TRBJ2-1): EPEVTQTPSHQVTQMGQEVILRCVPISNHLYFYWYRQILGQKVEFLVSFYNNEISEKSEIFDDQFSVERPDGSNFTLKIRSTKLEDSAMYFCASITSPLYNEQFFGPGTRLTVL.

This clonotype was recorded at least ten times. The V gene is TRBV12-3 or TRBV12-4, the J gene TRBJ2-1; the D gene could be TRBD1 or TRBD2 (5 bases each). The CDR3 runs to 14 residues. The ends were cut back, 5 bases at V and 9 bases at J, with 17 bases in the middle. The CDR3 spells CASSPDTMRGEQFF. DNA for the CDR3: TGTGCCAGCAGTCCCGATACGATGAGGGGTGAGCAGTTCTTC.

V and J are TRBV27 and TRBJ2-7; no definite D call. V was clipped by 5 bases and J by 7 bases, with 18 bases between them. The CDR3 loop spans 14 amino acids. Germline V gene lookup returns CDR1 MNHEY and CDR2 SMNVEV (reference sequence). DNA for the CDR3: TGTGCCAGCAGTCCCGCCGACGTGACTTGGGAGCAGTACTTC. This gives the protein CASSPADVTWEQYF.

The V call is TRBV5-1, the J call TRBJ1-1; maybe TRBD1 (5 bases). Per the germline V gene, CDR1 is SGHRS and CDR2 is YFSETQ. Deletions cut 0 bases from V and 3 bases from J, with 9 bases between. This CDR3 contains 14 residues. The CDR3: CASSLGEGDTEAFF. The CDR3 DNA reads as TGCGCCAGCAGCTTGGGGGAAGGGGACACTGAAGCTTTCTTT.

This clonotype was found many times. This CDR3 is CASSPRDNQPQHF. In DNA, the CDR3 is TGTGCCAGCAGCCCCAGAGACAATCAGCCCCAGCATTTT. The chain links TRBV3-1 to TRBJ1-5; D not resolved. Trimming pared 4 bases from V and 3 bases from J, leaving 7 bases between. This CDR3 spans 13 amino acids. Looked up from germline, CDR1 is LGHDT and CDR2 is YNNKEL (reference sequence).

This clonotype was detected a few times. The J gene is TRBJ2-5, the V gene TRBV20-1; 8 bases match TRBD2. V lost 6 bases to trimming and J lost 4 bases; unmatched junction nucleotides: 10. The CDR3 totals 14 residues. The germline CDR1 and CDR2 sequences are DFQATT and SNEGSKA (reference sequence). The CDR3 DNA is TGCAGTGCCCCGGGACTAGTGTTTGGAGAGACCCAGTACTTC. Translated: CSAPGLVFGETQYF.

This clonotype was seen a few times. The J gene is TRBJ2-5, the V gene TRBV18; D gene uncertain. The CDR3 loop spans 13 amino acids. CDR1 is KGHSH, CDR2 LQKENI, per germline. V was shortened by 1 base and J by 3 bases, with 6 bases between the two germline ends. The DNA of the CDR3 is TGTGCCAGCTCACCACTATTGGAAGAGACCCAGTACTTC. This gives the protein CASSPLLEETQYF.

This clonotype was seen a few times. V and J are TRBV4-1 and TRBJ2-2; 9 bases agree with TRBD1. V lost 2 bases, J lost 4 bases, and 8 bases stayed unmatched. Looked up from germline, CDR1 is MGHRA and CDR2 is YSYEKL. This CDR3 has 17 residues. CDR3 in amino acids: CASSQLGQGGFTGELFF. The CDR3 coding sequence is TGCGCCAGCAGCCAATTGGGACAGGGAGGTTTCACCGGGGAGCTGTTTTTT.

This clonotype was seen a handful of times. The genes are TRBV11-2 and TRBJ1-1; D is possibly TRBD1 (6 bases). The CDR3 is made up of 16 amino acids. The V gene lost 1 base and the J gene lost 2 bases, with 14 bases spanning the gap. The germline V gene has CDR1 SGHAT and CDR2 FQNNGV. This CDR3 is CASSLGFGRGNTEAFF. The CDR3 DNA reads TGTGCCAGCAGCTTAGGATTTGGCAGGGGTAACACTGAAGCTTTCTTT.

J is TRBJ1-2 and V is TRBV20-1; no definite D call. Germline lookup yields CDR1 DFQATT and CDR2 SNEGSKA (reference sequence). Trimming left V 0 bases short and J 2 bases short, with 7 bases between. The CDR3 runs to 13 residues. As DNA, the CDR3 is TGCAGTGCTAGAGATCTGGGGAACTATGGCTACACCTTC. Protein product: CSARDLGNYGYTF.

This clonotype turned up a few times. The V call is TRBV29-1, the J call TRBJ2-1, with 10 positions matching TRBD2. CDR3 size: 15 residues. With V trimmed by 4 bases and J by 1 base, 4 bases remained unmatched. The germline V gene has CDR1 SQVTM and CDR2 ANQGSEA. Here the CDR3 reads CSVAVAGGSYNEQFF. The DNA for the CDR3 is TGCAGCGTTGCTGTAGCGGGGGGATCCTACAATGAGCAGTTCTTC.

This clonotype was recorded at least ten times. V gene TRBV7-3 combines with J gene TRBJ1-5; the match to TRBD1 covers 7 bases. V dropped 7 bases and J dropped 4; count of bases not matched to a gene: 13. Per the germline V gene, CDR1 is SGHTA and CDR2 is FQGTGA. The CDR3 spans 16 residues. CDR3 sequence: CASIPRPRGLNQPQHF. Here the CDR3 DNA reads TGTGCCAGCATCCCCCGCCCGAGGGGGCTTAATCAGCCCCAGCATTTT.